This T cell receptor (beta chain) was recovered during a study of OX40 agonist ivuxolimab in advanced cancers. Produced via immunoSEQ multiplex PCR; TCRdb's table is partial and in-frame only. The table lists about 68,000 clones, 88% of them singletons, with about 1% in the top ten. This clone was observed a single time. V lost 0 bases to trimming and J lost 1 base, with 3 bases between them. The length of the CDR3 is 13 residues. Germline V gene lookup returns CDR1 SGHNT and CDR2 YENEEA. This specimen was CD4+ or CD8+ T cells sorted from blood, taken in a trial of the OX40 agonist ivuxolimab. This TCR came from an adult with an advanced solid tumor such as melanoma, head and neck, liver or kidney cancer. J is TRBJ1-1 and V is TRBV11-3; no definite D call. The DNA of the CDR3 is TGTGCCAGCAGCTTAGATCAGAACACTGAAGCTTTCTTT. Its translation is CASSLDQNTEAFF.